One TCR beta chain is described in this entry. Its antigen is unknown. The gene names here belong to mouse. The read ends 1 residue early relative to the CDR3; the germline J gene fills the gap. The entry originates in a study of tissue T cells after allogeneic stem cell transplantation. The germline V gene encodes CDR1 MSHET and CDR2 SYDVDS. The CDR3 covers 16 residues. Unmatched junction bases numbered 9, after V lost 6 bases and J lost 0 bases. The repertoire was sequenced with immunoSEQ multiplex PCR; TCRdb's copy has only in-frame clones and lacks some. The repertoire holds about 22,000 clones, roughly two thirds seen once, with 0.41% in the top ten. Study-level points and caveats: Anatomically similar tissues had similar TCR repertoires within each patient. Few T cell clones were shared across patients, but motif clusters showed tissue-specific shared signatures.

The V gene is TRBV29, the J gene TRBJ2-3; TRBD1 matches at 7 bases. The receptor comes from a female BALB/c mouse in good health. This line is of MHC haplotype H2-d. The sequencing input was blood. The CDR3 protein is CASSSYRGPSAETLYF. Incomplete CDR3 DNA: TGTGCTAGCAGCTCCTACAGGGGCCCTAGTGCAGAAACGCTGTAT.